This entry is about one T cell receptor beta chain. Here immunoSEQ multiplex PCR was the method, and the copy in TCRdb shows in-frame clones only, minus some. The data show approximately 1.5 million clones, nearly 99% seen once. The V and J ends lost 5 bases and 15 bases, in that order; junction bases with no gene match: 9. Germline V lookup: CDR1 MNHEY, CDR2 SVGAGI. This CDR3 is built from 13 residues. This specimen belongs to a study of shared clonotypes between healthy human individuals. This sequence joins TRBV6-5 and TRBJ1-4; the match to TRBD1 covers 10 bases. This TCR was sampled from a man aged 25-45 years in good health. The sequencing sample was made of naive CD4+ T cells sorted from blood. Subset of the sample: CD45RA+ positively selected. The CDR3 protein is CASSRTGGIFLFF. As DNA, the CDR3 is TGTGCCAGCAGTCGGACAGGGGGAATTTTTTTGTTTTTT.